The 5 T cell receptor beta chains reported below all come from one sample, sequenced in a study of shared clonotypes between healthy human individuals. The method was immunoSEQ multiplex PCR; TCRdb's version includes in-frame clones alone and lacks a portion of them. Of 2 million to 2.5 million clones listed, approximately 95% were seen once; the top ten hold approximately 0.13%. Sequenced input: naive CD4+ T cells sorted from blood. Subset indicated: CD45RA+ positively selected. The source of these receptors is a man between 18 and 29 years old in good health.

In nucleotides, the CDR3 is TGTGCCAGCAGCGTAGAGACAATAGGGGAGCTGTTTTTT. This codes for CASSVETIGELFF. J is TRBJ2-2 and V is TRBV9; D remains unclear. This CDR3 is 13 amino acids long. CDR1 and CDR2 (germline): SGDLS, YYNGEE. The germline V and J ends were trimmed by 0 bases and 8 bases, with 8 bases remaining between them.

The genes are TRBV27 and TRBJ2-5; possibly TRBD1 or TRBD2 for D (5 bases each). Germline V gene sequence: CDR1 MNHEY, CDR2 SMNVEV (reference sequence). Trimming stripped 4 bases from V and 4 bases from J, with 16 bases between. The CDR3 covers 15 residues. CDR3 amino acids: CASSSLGTTGETQYF. CDR3 DNA sequence: TGTGCCAGCAGTTCCCTTGGGACGACCGGAGAGACCCAGTACTTC.

As to this clone: The sample holds other DNA sequences that translate to the same CDR3. The chain has TRBV5-1 and TRBJ2-5, with no clear D. This CDR3 has 12 residues. V lost 2 bases and J 5 bases, leaving 7 bases between the germline ends. CDR1 and CDR2 (germline): SGHRS, YFSETQ. Written as DNA, the CDR3 is TGCGCCAGCAGCTTTCCCGGGGAGACCCAGTACTTC. Translated: CASSFPGETQYF.

The genes are TRBV6-1 and TRBJ2-5, with 8 bases lining up with TRBD1. V lost 0 bases to trimming and J lost 1 base; unmatched junction nucleotides: 4. Germline lookup yields CDR1 MNHNS and CDR2 SASEGT. The CDR3 consists of 16 residues. DNA for the CDR3: TGTGCCAGCAGTGAAGCCCTTGGGACAGGCCAAGAGACCCAGTACTTC. Translation gives CASSEALGTGQETQYF.

On this clone itself: Distinct nucleotide sequences in the sample also encode this CDR3. V is TRBV6-5 and J is TRBJ1-2; D may be TRBD1 (5 bases). Germline assignment: CDR1 MNHEY and CDR2 SVGAGI. V lost 2 bases, J lost 6 bases, and 7 bases lay in between. The CDR3 runs 12 residues. The CDR3 loop reads CASSYGGNGYTF. The CDR3 DNA is TGTGCCAGCAGTTACGGGGGGAATGGCTACACCTTC.